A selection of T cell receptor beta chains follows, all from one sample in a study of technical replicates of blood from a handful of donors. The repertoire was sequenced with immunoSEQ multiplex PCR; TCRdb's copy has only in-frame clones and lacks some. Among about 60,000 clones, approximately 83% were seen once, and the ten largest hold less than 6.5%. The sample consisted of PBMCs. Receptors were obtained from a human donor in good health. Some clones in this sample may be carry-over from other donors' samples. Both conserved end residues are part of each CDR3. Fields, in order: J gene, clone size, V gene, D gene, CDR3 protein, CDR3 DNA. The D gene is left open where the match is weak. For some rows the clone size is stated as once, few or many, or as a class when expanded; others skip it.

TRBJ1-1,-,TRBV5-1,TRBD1,CASSLAGGYTEAFF,TGCGCCAGCAGCTTAGCAGGGGGATACACTGAAGCTTTCTTT
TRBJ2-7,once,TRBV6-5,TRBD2,CASSSHLAGDGEQYF,TGTGCCAGCAGTTCGCACCTAGCGGGAGATGGCGAGCAGTACTTC
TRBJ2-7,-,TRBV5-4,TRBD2,CASSGTGLALGEQYF,TGTGCCAGCAGCGGAACGGGACTAGCTTTGGGGGAGCAGTACTTC
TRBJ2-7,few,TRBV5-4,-,CASSLRSGLRNEQYF,TGTGCCAGCAGCTTGAGGTCGGGGTTAAGGAACGAGCAGTACTTC
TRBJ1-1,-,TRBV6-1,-,CASSDLETVNTEAFF,TGTGCCAGCAGTGATCTGGAGACAGTGAACACTGAAGCTTTCTTT
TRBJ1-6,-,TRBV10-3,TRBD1,CAISGDRGRVPLHF,TGTGCCATCAGTGGGGACAGGGGGCGAGTACCCCTCCACTTT
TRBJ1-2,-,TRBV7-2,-,CASSLSGTLPGYTF,TGTGCCAGCAGCTTAAGCGGGACCCTCCCGGGCTACACCTTC
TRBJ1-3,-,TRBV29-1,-,CSVGTPPGNTIYF,TGCAGCGTTGGGACACCGCCTGGAAACACCATATATTTT
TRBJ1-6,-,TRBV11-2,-,CASSPGGHNNSPLHF,TGTGCCAGCAGCCCCGGTGGACATAATAATTCACCCCTCCACTTT
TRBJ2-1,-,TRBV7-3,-,CASSNIAGSYNEQFF,TGTGCCAGCAGCAATATAGCCGGGTCCTACAATGAGCAGTTCTTC
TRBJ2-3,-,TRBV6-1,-,CASNLGRTDTQYF,TGTGCCAGCAATCTGGGGCGCACAGATACGCAGTATTTT
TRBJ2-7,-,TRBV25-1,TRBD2,CASSTPAGLAGEQYF,TGTGCCAGCAGTACCCCGGCGGGACTAGCGGGGGAGCAGTACTTC
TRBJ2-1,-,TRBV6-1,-,CASSEPSGETDEQFF,TGTGCCAGCAGTGAACCCAGCGGTGAAACCGATGAGCAGTTCTTC
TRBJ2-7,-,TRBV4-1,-,CASSQGLAPSSYEQYF,TGCGCCAGCAGCCAAGGTCTAGCGCCTAGCTCCTACGAGCAGTACTTC
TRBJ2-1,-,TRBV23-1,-,CASNYLAGLVAEQFF,TGCGCCAGCAATTACCTGGCGGGCCTGGTCGCCGAGCAGTTCTTC
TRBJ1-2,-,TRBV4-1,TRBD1,CASSSRSETGNYGYTF,TGCGCCAGCAGCTCCCGATCCGAGACAGGGAACTATGGCTACACCTTC
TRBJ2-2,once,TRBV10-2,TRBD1,CASAPGQGDTGELFF,TGCGCCAGCGCCCCGGGACAGGGGGACACCGGGGAGCTGTTTTTT
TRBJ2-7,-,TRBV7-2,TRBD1,CASSSGTGVYEQYF,TGTGCCAGCAGCTCCGGGACAGGGGTCTACGAGCAGTACTTC
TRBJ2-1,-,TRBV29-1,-,CSAPGQGLGDEQFF,TGCAGCGCCCCCGGGCAGGGGCTTGGCGATGAGCAGTTCTTC
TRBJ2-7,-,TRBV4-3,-,CASSQGVRTGSQDYEQYF,TGCGCCAGCAGCCAAGGGGTGAGGACCGGGAGCCAAGATTACGAGCAGTACTTC
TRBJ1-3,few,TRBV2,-,CASRSRGSGNTIYF,TGTGCCAGCAGGAGCAGGGGCTCTGGAAACACCATATATTTT
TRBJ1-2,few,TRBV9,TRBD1,CASSGTTGQGYTF,TGTGCCAGCAGCGGAACGACAGGGCAGGGCTACACCTTC
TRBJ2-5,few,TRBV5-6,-,CASSLVTATETQYF,TGTGCCAGCAGCTTGGTTACAGCTACGGAGACCCAGTACTTC
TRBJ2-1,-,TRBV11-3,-,CASSRGTALYNEQFF,TGTGCCAGCAGCCGCGGGACAGCTCTATACAATGAGCAGTTCTTC
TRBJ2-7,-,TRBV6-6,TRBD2,CASTPAGGAYEQYF,TGTGCCAGCACCCCAGCGGGGGGCGCCTACGAGCAGTACTTC
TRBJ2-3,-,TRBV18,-,CASSPPETLRTQYF,TGTGCCAGCTCACCACCAGAGACACTTAGGACGCAGTATTTT
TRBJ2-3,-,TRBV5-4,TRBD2,CASRLWTSPGTDTQYF,TGTGCCAGCAGGCTCTGGACTAGCCCGGGCACAGATACGCAGTATTTT
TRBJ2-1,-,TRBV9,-,CASSVSRGRNEQFF,TGTGCCAGCAGCGTATCGCGGGGGCGCAATGAGCAGTTCTTC
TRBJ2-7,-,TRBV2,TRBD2,CASKTSGTYEQYF,TGTGCCAGTAAGACTAGCGGGACCTACGAGCAGTACTTC
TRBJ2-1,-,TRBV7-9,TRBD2,CASSAGRGQREGRVGEQFF,TGTGCCAGCAGCGCAGGAAGGGGCCAGCGGGAGGGCCGGGTGGGGGAGCAGTTCTTC
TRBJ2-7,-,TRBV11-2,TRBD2,CASSSYLAGEAREQYF,TGTGCCAGCAGCTCCTACCTAGCGGGAGAGGCTCGCGAGCAGTACTTC
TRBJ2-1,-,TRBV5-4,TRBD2,CASSTSSGRAEQFF,TGTGCCAGCAGCACCTCCAGCGGGAGGGCCGAACAGTTCTTC
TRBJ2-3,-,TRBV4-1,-,CASSQDLGLSTDTQYF,TGCGCCAGCAGCCAAGACTTGGGACTTAGCACAGATACGCAGTATTTT
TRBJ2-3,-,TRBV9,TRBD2,CASSVTSGRWTDTQYF,TGTGCCAGCAGCGTGACTAGCGGGAGGTGGACAGATACGCAGTATTTT
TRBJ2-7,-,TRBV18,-,CASSPSSGSGYEQYF,TGTGCCAGCTCACCATCGAGTGGGAGCGGCTACGAGCAGTACTTC
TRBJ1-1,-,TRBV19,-,CASSQNTEAFF,TGTGCCAGTAGTCAGAACACTGAAGCTTTCTTT
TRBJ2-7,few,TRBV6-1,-,CASTPTTYAYEQYF,TGTGCCAGCACGCCGACGACTTACGCCTACGAGCAGTACTTC
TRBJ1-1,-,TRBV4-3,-,CASSQDHSRDQGNEAFF,TGCGCCAGCAGCCAAGACCATTCCCGGGACCAGGGGAATGAAGCTTTCTTT
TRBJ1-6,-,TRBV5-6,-,CASSPTGQGLASPLHF,TGTGCCAGCAGCCCTACGGGGCAGGGACTAGCTTCACCCCTCCACTTT
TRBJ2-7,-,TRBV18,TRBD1,CASSKDRGGDHEQYF,TGTGCCAGCTCAAAGGACAGGGGTGGAGACCACGAGCAGTACTTC
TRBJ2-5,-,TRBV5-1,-,CASSLGGQETQYF,TGCGCCAGCAGCTTGGGCGGTCAAGAGACCCAGTACTTC
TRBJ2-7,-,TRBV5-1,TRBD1,CASSPRTGVAYEQYF,TGCGCCAGCAGCCCCCGGACAGGAGTTGCCTACGAGCAGTACTTC
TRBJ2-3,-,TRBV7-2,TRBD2,CASSLVAGGRDTQYF,TGTGCCAGCAGCTTAGTCGCGGGAGGGCGAGATACGCAGTATTTT
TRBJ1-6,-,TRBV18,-,CASSPGSHAPLHF,TGTGCCAGCTCACCAGGGAGTCACGCACCCCTCCACTTT
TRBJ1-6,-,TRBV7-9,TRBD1,CASSLQTGGGNSPLHF,TGTGCCAGCAGCCTACAGACAGGGGGAGGTAATTCACCCCTCCACTTT
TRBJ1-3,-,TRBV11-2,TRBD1,CASSSGTGAGNTIYF,TGTGCCAGCAGCTCCGGGACAGGGGCTGGAAACACCATATATTTT
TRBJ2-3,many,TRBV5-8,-,CASSLWGDTQYF,TGTGCCAGCAGCTTATGGGGCGATACGCAGTATTTT
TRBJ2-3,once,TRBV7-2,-,CASSSSRRTSTDTQYF,TGTGCCAGCAGCTCCTCTCGACGGACTAGCACAGATACGCAGTATTTT
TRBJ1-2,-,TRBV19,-,CASSLGPGDYGYTF,TGTGCCAGTAGCCTCGGGCCGGGGGACTATGGCTACACCTTC
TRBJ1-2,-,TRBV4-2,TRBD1,CASSFRQGIYGYTF,TGTGCCAGCAGCTTCCGACAGGGTATCTATGGCTACACCTTC
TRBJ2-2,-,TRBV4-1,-,CASSQEGGLDTGELFF,TGCGCCAGCAGCCAAGAAGGAGGGCTAGACACCGGGGAGCTGTTTTTT
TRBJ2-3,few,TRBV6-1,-,CAIQPRETDTQYF,TGTGCCATACAACCCCGGGAGACAGATACGCAGTATTTT
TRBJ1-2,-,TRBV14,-,CASSQDLPRGYGYTF,TGTGCCAGCAGCCAAGACCTCCCCCGGGGCTATGGCTACACCTTC
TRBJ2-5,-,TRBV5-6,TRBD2,CASSTGGAGGPRETQYF,TGTGCCAGCAGCACCGGTGGGGCGGGAGGGCCTCGAGAGACCCAGTACTTC
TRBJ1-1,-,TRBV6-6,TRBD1,CASSGRQGRGTEAFF,TGTGCCAGCAGTGGAAGACAGGGAAGGGGCACTGAAGCTTTCTTT